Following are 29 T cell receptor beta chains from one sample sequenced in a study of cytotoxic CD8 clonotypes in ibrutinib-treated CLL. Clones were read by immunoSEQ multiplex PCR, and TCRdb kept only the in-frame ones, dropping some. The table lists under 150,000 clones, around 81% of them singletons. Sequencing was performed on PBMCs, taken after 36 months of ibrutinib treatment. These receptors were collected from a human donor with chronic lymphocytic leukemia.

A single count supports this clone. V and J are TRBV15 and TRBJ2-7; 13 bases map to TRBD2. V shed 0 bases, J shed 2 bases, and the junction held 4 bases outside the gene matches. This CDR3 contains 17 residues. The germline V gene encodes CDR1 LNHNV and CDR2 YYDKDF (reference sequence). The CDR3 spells CATSREIGLAGAYEQYF. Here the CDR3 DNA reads TGTGCCACCAGCAGAGAAATAGGACTAGCGGGGGCCTACGAGCAGTACTTC.

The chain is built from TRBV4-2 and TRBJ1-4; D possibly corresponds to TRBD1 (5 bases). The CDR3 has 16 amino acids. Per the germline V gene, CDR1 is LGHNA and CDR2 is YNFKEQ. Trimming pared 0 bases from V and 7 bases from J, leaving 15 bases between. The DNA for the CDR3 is TGTGCCAGCAGCCAAGAAGGGGCTGGGGCCGGTGAAAAACTGTTTTTT. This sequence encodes CASSQEGAGAGEKLFF.

CDR3 bases: TGTGCCAGCAGCCGGACAGGGTTTGCAGGCTACACCTTC. Protein product: CASSRTGFAGYTF. The chain links TRBV4-2 to TRBJ1-2, with 8 bases that match TRBD1. V was pared by 4 bases and J by 8 bases, with 6 bases of the junction left unmatched. Germline CDR1 and CDR2: LGHNA and YNFKEQ. This CDR3 contains 13 residues.

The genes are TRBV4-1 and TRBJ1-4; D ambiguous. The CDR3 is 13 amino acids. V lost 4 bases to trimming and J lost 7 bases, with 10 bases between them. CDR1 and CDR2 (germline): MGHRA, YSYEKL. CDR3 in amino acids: CASSPLNVEKLFF. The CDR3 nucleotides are TGCGCCAGCAGCCCGTTAAATGTTGAAAAACTGTTTTTT.

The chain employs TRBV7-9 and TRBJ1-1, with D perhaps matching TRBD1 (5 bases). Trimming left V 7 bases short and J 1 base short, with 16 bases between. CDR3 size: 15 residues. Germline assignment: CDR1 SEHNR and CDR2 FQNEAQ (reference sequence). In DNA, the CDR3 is TGTGCCAGCACCCCAAATAGCCAGGGGAACACTGAAGCTTTCTTT. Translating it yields CASTPNSQGNTEAFF.

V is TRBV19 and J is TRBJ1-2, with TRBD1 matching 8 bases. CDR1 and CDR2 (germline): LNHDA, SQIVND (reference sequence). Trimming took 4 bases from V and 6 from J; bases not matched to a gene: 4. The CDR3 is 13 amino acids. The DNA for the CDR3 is TGTGCCAGTAGTACGTCAGGGGGCGATGGCTACACCTTC. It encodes CASSTSGGDGYTF.

CDR3 region: CASSSLGGDEQFF. Here the CDR3 DNA reads TGTGCCAGCAGTTCGCTGGGGGGAGATGAGCAGTTCTTC. V is TRBV27 and J is TRBJ2-1, with D perhaps matching TRBD2 (6 bases). The V gene lost 4 bases and the J gene lost 8 bases, with 12 bases spanning the gap. This CDR3 has 13 residues. Germline values: CDR1 MNHEY, CDR2 SMNVEV (reference sequence).

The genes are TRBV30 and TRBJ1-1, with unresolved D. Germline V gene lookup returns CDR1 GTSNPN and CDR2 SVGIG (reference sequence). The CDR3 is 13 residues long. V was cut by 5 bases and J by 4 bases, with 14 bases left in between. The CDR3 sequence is CAWSRGQPTEAFF. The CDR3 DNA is TGTGCCTGGTCGCGCGGGCAGCCCACTGAAGCTTTCTTT.

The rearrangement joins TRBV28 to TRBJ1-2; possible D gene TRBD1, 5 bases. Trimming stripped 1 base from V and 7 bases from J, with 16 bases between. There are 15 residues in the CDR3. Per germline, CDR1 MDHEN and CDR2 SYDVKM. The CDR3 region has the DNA TGTGCCAGCAGTTTATATCAGGGAAGGGGTGGTGGCTACACCTTC. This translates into CASSLYQGRGGGYTF.

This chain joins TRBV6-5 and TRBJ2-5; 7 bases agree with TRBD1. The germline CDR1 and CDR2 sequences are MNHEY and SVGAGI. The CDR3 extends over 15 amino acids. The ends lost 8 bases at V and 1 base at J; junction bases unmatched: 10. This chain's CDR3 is CASHPGQSVQETQYF. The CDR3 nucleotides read TGTGCCAGCCACCCGGGACAGTCCGTCCAAGAGACCCAGTACTTC.

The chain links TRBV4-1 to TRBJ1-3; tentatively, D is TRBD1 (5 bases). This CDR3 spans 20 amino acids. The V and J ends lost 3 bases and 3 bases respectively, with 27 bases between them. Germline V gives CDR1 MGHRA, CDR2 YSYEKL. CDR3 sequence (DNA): TGCGCCAGCAGCCAGATGGGAAGGGGTAACGCAATATGGAGTGGAAACACCATATATTTT. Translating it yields CASSQMGRGNAIWSGNTIYF.

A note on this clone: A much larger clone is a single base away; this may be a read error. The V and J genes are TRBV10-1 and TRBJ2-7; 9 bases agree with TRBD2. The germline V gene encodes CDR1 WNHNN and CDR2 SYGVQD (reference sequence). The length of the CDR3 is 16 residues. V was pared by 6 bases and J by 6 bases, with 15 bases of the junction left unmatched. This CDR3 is CASSQRAGGMTSEQYF. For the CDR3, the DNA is TGCGCCAGCAGCCAACGAGCGGGGGGTATGACGAGCGAGCAGTACTTC.

The CDR3 sequence is CASSLGGWANTGELFF. The CDR3 DNA is TGTGCCAGCAGCTTAGGGGGTTGGGCGAACACCGGGGAGCTGTTTTTT. The rearrangement joins TRBV7-8 to TRBJ2-2; D is ambiguous. Trimming pared 1 base from V and 0 bases from J, leaving 9 bases between. The CDR3 runs to 16 residues. Germline loops: CDR1 SGHVS, CDR2 FQNEAQ.

The CDR3 region is CASSPGQGNYGYTF. CDR3 DNA sequence: TGCGCCAGCAGCCCCGGACAGGGGAACTATGGCTACACCTTC. V is TRBV4-1 and J is TRBJ1-2; 9 bases agree with TRBD1. V was clipped by 4 bases and J by 2 bases; unmatched bases: 2. The CDR3 totals 14 residues. CDR1 and CDR2 (germline): MGHRA, YSYEKL.

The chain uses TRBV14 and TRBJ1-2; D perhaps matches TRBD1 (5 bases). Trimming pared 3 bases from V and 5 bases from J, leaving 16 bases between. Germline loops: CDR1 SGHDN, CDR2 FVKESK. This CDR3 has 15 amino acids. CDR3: CASSQRDGEDYGYTF. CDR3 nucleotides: TGTGCCAGCAGCCAGCGGGACGGTGAGGATTATGGCTACACCTTC.

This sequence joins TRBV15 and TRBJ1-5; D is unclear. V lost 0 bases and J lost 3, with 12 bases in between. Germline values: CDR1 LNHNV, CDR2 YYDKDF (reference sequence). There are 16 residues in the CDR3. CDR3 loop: CATSRDSPDDNQPQHF. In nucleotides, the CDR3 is TGTGCCACCAGCAGAGATTCCCCAGATGACAATCAGCCCCAGCATTTT.

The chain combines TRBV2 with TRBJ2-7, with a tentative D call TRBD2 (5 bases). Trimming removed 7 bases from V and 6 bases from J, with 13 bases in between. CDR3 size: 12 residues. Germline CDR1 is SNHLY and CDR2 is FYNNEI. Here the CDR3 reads CASTEHGGEQYF. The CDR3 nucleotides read TGTGCCAGCACCGAGCACGGAGGCGAGCAGTACTTC. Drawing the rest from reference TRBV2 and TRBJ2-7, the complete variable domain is EPEVTQTPSHQVTQMGQEVILRCVPISNHLYFYWYRQILGQKVEFLVSFYNNEISEKSEIFDDQFSVERPDGSNFTLKIRSTKLEDSAMYFCASTEHGGEQYFGPGTRLTVT.

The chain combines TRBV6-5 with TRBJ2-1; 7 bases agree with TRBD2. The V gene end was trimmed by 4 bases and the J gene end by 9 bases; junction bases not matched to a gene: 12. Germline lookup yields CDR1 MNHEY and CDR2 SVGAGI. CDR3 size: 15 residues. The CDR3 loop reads CASSWLIGEGGEQFF. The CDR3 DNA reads TGTGCCAGCAGTTGGCTCATAGGGGAGGGCGGTGAGCAGTTCTTC.

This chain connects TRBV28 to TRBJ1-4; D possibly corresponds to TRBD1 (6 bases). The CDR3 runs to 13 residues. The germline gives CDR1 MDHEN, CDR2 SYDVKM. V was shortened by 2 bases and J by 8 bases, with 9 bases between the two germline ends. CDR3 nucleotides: TGTGCCAGCAGTTTACCAGGGGTCGAAAAACTGTTTTTT. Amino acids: CASSLPGVEKLFF.

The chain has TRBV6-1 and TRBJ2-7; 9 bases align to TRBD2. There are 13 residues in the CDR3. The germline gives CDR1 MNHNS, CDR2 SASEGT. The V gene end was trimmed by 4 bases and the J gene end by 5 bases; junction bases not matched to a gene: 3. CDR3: CASSVRLADEQYF. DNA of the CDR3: TGTGCCAGCAGTGTCAGACTAGCGGACGAGCAGTACTTC.

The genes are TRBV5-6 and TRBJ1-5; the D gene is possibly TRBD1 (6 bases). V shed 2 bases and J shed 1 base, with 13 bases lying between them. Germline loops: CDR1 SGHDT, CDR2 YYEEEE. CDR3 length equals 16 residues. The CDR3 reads CASSLGQFVSNQPQHF. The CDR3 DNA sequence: TGTGCCAGCAGCTTAGGACAGTTTGTAAGCAATCAGCCCCAGCATTTT.

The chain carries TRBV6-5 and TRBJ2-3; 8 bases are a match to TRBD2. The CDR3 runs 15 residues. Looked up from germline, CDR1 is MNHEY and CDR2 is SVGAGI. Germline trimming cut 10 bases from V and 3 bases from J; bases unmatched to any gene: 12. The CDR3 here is CATANRGGETDTQYF. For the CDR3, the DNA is TGTGCCACCGCAAACCGGGGGGGAGAGACAGATACGCAGTATTTT.

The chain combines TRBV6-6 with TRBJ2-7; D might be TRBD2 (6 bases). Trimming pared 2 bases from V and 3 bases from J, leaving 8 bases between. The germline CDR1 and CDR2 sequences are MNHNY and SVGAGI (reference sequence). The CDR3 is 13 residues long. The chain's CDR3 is CASSYEDYYEQYF. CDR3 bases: TGTGCCAGCAGTTACGAGGACTACTACGAGCAGTACTTC.

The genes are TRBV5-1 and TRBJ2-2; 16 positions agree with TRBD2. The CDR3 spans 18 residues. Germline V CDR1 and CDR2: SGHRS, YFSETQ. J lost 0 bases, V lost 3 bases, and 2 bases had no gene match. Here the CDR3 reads CASSSGLAGGPNTGELFF. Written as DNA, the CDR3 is TGCGCCAGCAGCTCGGGACTAGCGGGAGGGCCGAACACCGGGGAGCTGTTTTTT.

CDR3: CASSYGTTVAEAFF. The CDR3 nucleotides are TGTGCCAGCAGTTATGGGACAACCGTTGCTGAAGCTTTCTTT. The V gene is TRBV6-5, the J gene TRBJ1-1; TRBD1 might be the D (6 bases). Between the trimmed V and J ends, which lost 3 bases and 6 bases, there was a span of 14 bases. The CDR3 sequence is 14 residues long. CDR1 MNHEY and CDR2 SVGAGI come from the germline V gene.

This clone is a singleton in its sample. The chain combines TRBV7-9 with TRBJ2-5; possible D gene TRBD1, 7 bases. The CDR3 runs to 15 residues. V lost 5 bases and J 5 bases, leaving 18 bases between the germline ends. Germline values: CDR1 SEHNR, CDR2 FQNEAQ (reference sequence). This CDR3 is CASSPGGGTVETQYF. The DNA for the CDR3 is TGTGCCAGCAGCCCAGGAGGCGGGACAGTGGAGACCCAGTACTTC.

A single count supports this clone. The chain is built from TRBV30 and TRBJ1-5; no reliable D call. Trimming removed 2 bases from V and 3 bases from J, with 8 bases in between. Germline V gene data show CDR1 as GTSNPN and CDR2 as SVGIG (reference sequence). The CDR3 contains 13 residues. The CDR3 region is CAWSWADNQPQHF. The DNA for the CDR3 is TGTGCCTGGAGTTGGGCTGACAATCAGCCCCAGCATTTT.

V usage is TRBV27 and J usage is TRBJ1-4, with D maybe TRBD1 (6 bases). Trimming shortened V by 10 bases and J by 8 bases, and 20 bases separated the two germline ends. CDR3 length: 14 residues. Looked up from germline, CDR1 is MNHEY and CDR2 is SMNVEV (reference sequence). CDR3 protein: CATALRTVGEKLFF. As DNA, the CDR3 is TGTGCCACCGCCCTGAGGACAGTCGGGGAAAAACTGTTTTTT.

CDR3 DNA: TGCGCCAGCAGTAGGTCCCCGGTGTACCAAGAGACCCAGTACTTC. Protein sequence: CASSRSPVYQETQYF. The chain combines TRBV5-1 with TRBJ2-5, with no clear D. The germline CDR1 and CDR2 sequences are SGHRS and YFSETQ. The V gene lost 5 bases and the J gene lost 0 bases, with 14 bases spanning the gap. This CDR3 spans 15 amino acids.